A selection of T cell receptor beta chains follows, all from one sample in a study of cytomegalovirus exposure and HLA in healthy donors. Using immunoSEQ multiplex PCR, the repertoire was profiled, and TCRdb retains in-frame clones only, with some absent. The sample contains approximately 190,000 clones, about 84% of which appear only once. Source material: PBMCs. All receptors derive from a man aged 50 or older in good health and CMV-seronegative. CDR3s include the opening cysteine and the closing phenylalanine or tryptophan. The order of the fields is V gene, J gene, D gene, CDR3 protein. The D gene is left open where the match is weak.

V gene: TRBV9
J gene: TRBJ2-3
D gene: TRBD2
CDR3 protein: CASSVGGIAGSTDTQYF

V gene: TRBV18
J gene: TRBJ1-5
D gene: TRBD1
CDR3 protein: CASSLQGVDQPQHF

V gene: TRBV6-5
J gene: TRBJ2-7
D gene: TRBD1
CDR3 protein: CASSYSGTGVAEQYF

V gene: TRBV4-2
J gene: TRBJ1-4
D gene: -
CDR3 protein: CASSQDLRTGTNEKLFF

V gene: TRBV18
J gene: TRBJ1-1
D gene: TRBD1
CDR3 protein: CASSPQGQGAYTEAFF

V gene: TRBV7-9
J gene: TRBJ2-3
D gene: TRBD2
CDR3 protein: CASSLARSGESTDTQYF

V gene: TRBV4-3
J gene: TRBJ1-6
D gene: -
CDR3 protein: CAGSQGRDSPLHF

V gene: TRBV30
J gene: TRBJ2-3
D gene: TRBD2
CDR3 protein: CAWSRRLAGKNGDTQYF

V gene: TRBV13
J gene: -
D gene: -
CDR3 protein: CASSLGGSTVYEQYF

V gene: TRBV19
J gene: TRBJ1-1
D gene: -
CDR3 protein: CASSITGQIEAFF

V gene: TRBV11-3
J gene: TRBJ2-5
D gene: -
CDR3 protein: CASSQGDSWGQETQYF

V gene: TRBV5-1
J gene: TRBJ2-5
D gene: -
CDR3 protein: CASSLAAGVETQYF

V gene: TRBV2
J gene: TRBJ1-3
D gene: -
CDR3 protein: CASPGSGNTIYF

V gene: TRBV7-9
J gene: TRBJ2-3
D gene: -
CDR3 protein: CSSSLSGFSEDTQYF

V gene: TRBV5-8
J gene: TRBJ2-1
D gene: -
CDR3 protein: CASSLYGRGPRPYNEQFF

V gene: TRBV7-2
J gene: TRBJ2-1
D gene: TRBD1
CDR3 protein: CASSRNPGTDEQFF

V gene: TRBV6-1
J gene: TRBJ2-7
D gene: TRBD2
CDR3 protein: CASRPDSGARGEQYF

V gene: TRBV6-5
J gene: TRBJ2-7
D gene: -
CDR3 protein: CASSRDTDSYEQYF

V gene: TRBV11-2
J gene: TRBJ1-6
D gene: -
CDR3 protein: CASSIEGGSSSPLHF

V gene: TRBV6-4
J gene: TRBJ2-2
D gene: -
CDR3 protein: CASSAQGSGGELFF

V gene: TRBV7-9
J gene: TRBJ1-6
D gene: TRBD1
CDR3 protein: CASSLARDSRDSPLHF

V gene: TRBV7-2
J gene: TRBJ1-5
D gene: TRBD1
CDR3 protein: CASSSGQGGNQPQHF

V gene: TRBV6-5
J gene: TRBJ2-7
D gene: TRBD1
CDR3 protein: CASSDPSGGSYEQYF

V gene: TRBV6-5
J gene: TRBJ2-5
D gene: -
CDR3 protein: CASRSTGWETQYF

V gene: TRBV27
J gene: TRBJ1-5
D gene: -
CDR3 protein: CASSFAGGGKPQHF

V gene: TRBV28
J gene: TRBJ1-2
D gene: TRBD1
CDR3 protein: CASSFPLQGVGLNGYTF

V gene: TRBV9
J gene: TRBJ2-3
D gene: TRBD2
CDR3 protein: CASSAGGADTQYF

V gene: TRBV25-1
J gene: TRBJ2-2
D gene: TRBD1
CDR3 protein: CASSALTGGRTGELFF

V gene: TRBV7-9
J gene: TRBJ1-4
D gene: -
CDR3 protein: CASSLDSAANEKLFF

V gene: TRBV5-8
J gene: TRBJ2-1
D gene: TRBD2
CDR3 protein: CASSSGLAGDVDEQFF

V gene: TRBV7-8
J gene: TRBJ1-6
D gene: TRBD1
CDR3 protein: CASSLWDSGFSSYNSPLHF

V gene: TRBV7-9
J gene: TRBJ2-1
D gene: TRBD2
CDR3 protein: CASSFPGLAGEQFF

V gene: TRBV6-5
J gene: TRBJ2-7
D gene: -
CDR3 protein: CASSYQGSYEQYF

V gene: TRBV7-3
J gene: TRBJ2-5
D gene: -
CDR3 protein: CASSTSGRETQYF

V gene: TRBV11-2
J gene: TRBJ2-1
D gene: -
CDR3 protein: CASSLELLYNEQFF

V gene: TRBV2
J gene: TRBJ2-7
D gene: -
CDR3 protein: CASSEGWTGMYEQYF

V gene: TRBV4-1
J gene: TRBJ1-2
D gene: -
CDR3 protein: CASSNRDLGYTF

V gene: TRBV21-1
J gene: TRBJ1-3
D gene: -
CDR3 protein: CAPRVDTIYF

V gene: TRBV18
J gene: TRBJ1-6
D gene: -
CDR3 protein: CASSPFESSYNSPLHF

V gene: TRBV4-3
J gene: TRBJ2-1
D gene: -
CDR3 protein: CASSQDSGINEQFF

V gene: TRBV7-9
J gene: TRBJ2-1
D gene: TRBD2
CDR3 protein: CASSLTSGGGYNEQFF

V gene: TRBV6-5
J gene: TRBJ2-7
D gene: TRBD1
CDR3 protein: CASSYSGQGSYEQYF

V gene: TRBV12-2
J gene: TRBJ1-5
D gene: -
CDR3 protein: CASRSDRECNQPQHF

V gene: TRBV4-1
J gene: TRBJ1-4
D gene: -
CDR3 protein: CASSSSGVRRYEKLFF

V gene: TRBV5-1
J gene: TRBJ1-6
D gene: TRBD1
CDR3 protein: CASSLGTGHGSPLHF

V gene: TRBV7-2
J gene: TRBJ2-3
D gene: -
CDR3 protein: CASSSRSGTDTQYF

V gene: TRBV18
J gene: TRBJ1-4
D gene: TRBD1
CDR3 protein: CASSPTTGINEKLFF

V gene: TRBV9
J gene: TRBJ2-7
D gene: TRBD1
CDR3 protein: CASSSGTGISYEQYF

V gene: TRBV7-2
J gene: TRBJ1-2
D gene: TRBD1
CDR3 protein: CASSLLTGRVNYGYTF

V gene: TRBV13
J gene: TRBJ2-5
D gene: -
CDR3 protein: CASSSTGRGTETQYF

V gene: TRBV27
J gene: TRBJ1-2
D gene: TRBD1
CDR3 protein: CASSIAGTENYGYTF

V gene: TRBV5-6
J gene: TRBJ1-2
D gene: TRBD1
CDR3 protein: CASSGGTGRRGYTF

V gene: TRBV5-1
J gene: TRBJ1-1
D gene: TRBD1
CDR3 protein: CASSLKGGIEAFF

V gene: TRBV7-8
J gene: TRBJ2-7
D gene: TRBD1
CDR3 protein: CASSARQGSEQYF

V gene: TRBV4-2
J gene: TRBJ2-7
D gene: TRBD2
CDR3 protein: CASSQDLASGSYEQYF